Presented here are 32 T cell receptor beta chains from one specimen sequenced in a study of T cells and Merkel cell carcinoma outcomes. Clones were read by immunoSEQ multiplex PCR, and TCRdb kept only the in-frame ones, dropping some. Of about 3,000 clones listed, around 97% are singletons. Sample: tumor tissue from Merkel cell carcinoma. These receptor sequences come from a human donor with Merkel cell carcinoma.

This CDR3 reads CASSLDLAGYEQYF. The CDR3 nucleotides read TGTGCCAGCAGCTTAGATCTTGCGGGCTACGAGCAGTACTTC. The chain couples TRBV7-9 to TRBJ2-7; tentatively, D is TRBD2 (5 bases). The germline V and J ends were trimmed by 1 base and 3 bases, with 10 bases remaining between them. This CDR3 has 14 residues. The germline CDR1 and CDR2 sequences are SEHNR and FQNEAQ (reference sequence). Drawing the rest from reference TRBV7-9 and TRBJ2-7, the complete variable domain is DTGVSQNPRHKITKRGQNVTFRCDPISEHNRLYWYRQTLGQGPEFLTYFQNEAQLEKSRLLSDRFSAERPKGSFSTLEIQRTEQGDSAMYLCASSLDLAGYEQYFGPGTRLTVT.

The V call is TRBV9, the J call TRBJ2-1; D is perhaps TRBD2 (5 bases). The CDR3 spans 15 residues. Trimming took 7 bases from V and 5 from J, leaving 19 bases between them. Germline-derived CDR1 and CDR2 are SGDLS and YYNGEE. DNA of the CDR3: TGTGCCAGCTCCGGGTTTAGCGTAACACACAATGAGCAGTTCTTC. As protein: CASSGFSVTHNEQFF.

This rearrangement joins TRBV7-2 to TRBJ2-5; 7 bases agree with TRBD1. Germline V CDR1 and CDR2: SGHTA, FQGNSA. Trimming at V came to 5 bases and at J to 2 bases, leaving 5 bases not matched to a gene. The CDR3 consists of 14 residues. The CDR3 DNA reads TGTGCCAGCAGCGTACGGACAGGTCAAGAGACCCAGTACTTC. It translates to CASSVRTGQETQYF.

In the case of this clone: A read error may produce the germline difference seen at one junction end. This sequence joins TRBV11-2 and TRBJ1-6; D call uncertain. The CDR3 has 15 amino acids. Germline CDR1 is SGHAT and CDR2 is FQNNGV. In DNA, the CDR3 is TGTGCCAGCAGCGCCAAACAGAGCTATAATTCACCCTTCCACTTT. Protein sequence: CASSAKQSYNSPFHF.

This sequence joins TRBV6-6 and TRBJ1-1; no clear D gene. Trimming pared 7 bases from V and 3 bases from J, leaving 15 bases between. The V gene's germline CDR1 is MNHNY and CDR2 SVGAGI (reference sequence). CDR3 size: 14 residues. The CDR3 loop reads CASTHVPGDTEAFF. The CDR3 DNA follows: TGTGCCAGCACCCACGTACCGGGAGACACTGAAGCTTTCTTT.

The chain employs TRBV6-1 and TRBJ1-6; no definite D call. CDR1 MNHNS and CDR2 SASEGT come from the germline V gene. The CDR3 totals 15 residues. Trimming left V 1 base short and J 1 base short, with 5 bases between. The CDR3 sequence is CASSEGFSYNSPLHF. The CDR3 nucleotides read TGTGCCAGCAGTGAAGGTTTTTCCTATAATTCACCCCTCCACTTT.

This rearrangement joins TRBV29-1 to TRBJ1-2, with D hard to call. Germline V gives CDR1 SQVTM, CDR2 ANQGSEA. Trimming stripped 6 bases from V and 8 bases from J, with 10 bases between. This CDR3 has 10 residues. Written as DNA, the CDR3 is TGCAGCGTACAGTATCGAGGCTACACCTTC. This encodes CSVQYRGYTF.

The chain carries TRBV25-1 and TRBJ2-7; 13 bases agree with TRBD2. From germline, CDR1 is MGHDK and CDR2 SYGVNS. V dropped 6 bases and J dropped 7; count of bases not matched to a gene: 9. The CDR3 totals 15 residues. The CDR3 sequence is CASSPGLAGLGEQYF. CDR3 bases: TGTGCCAGCAGCCCGGGACTAGCGGGACTGGGGGAGCAGTACTTC.

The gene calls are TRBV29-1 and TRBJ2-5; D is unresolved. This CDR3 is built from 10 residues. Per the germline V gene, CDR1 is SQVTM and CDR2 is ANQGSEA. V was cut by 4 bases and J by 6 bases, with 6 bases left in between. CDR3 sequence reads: CSVVSQTQYF. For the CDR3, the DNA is TGCAGCGTTGTCTCTCAGACCCAGTACTTC. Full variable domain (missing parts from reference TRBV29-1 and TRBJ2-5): SAVISQKPSRDICQRGTSLTIQCQVDSQVTMMFWYRQQPGQSLTLIATANQGSEATYESGFVIDKFPISRPNLTFSTLTVSNMSPEDSSIYLCSVVSQTQYFGPGTRLLVL.

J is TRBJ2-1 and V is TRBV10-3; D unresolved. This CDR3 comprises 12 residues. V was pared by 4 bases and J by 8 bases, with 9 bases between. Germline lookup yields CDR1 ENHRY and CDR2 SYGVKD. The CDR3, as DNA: TGTGCCATCAGTGTGGGTGGGGATGAGCAGTTCTTC. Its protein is CAISVGGDEQFF.

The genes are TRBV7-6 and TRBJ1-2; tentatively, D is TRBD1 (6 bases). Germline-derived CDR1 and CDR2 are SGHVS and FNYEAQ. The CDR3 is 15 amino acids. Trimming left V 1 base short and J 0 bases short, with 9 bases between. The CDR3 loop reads CASSLGTVPNYGYTF. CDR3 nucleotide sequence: TGTGCCAGCAGCTTAGGGACAGTTCCTAACTATGGCTACACCTTC.

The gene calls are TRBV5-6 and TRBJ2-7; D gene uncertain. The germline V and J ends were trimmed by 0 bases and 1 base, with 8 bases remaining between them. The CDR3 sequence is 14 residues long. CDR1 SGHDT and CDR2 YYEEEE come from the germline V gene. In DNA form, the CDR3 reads TGTGCCAGCAGCTTGGACGGATGGTCCTACGAGCAGTACTTC. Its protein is CASSLDGWSYEQYF. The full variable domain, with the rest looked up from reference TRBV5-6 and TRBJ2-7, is DAGVTQSPTHLIKTRGQQVTLRCSPKSGHDTVSWYQQALGQGPQFIFQYYEEEERQRGNFPDRFSGHQFPNYSSELNVNALLLGDSALYLCASSLDGWSYEQYFGPGTRLTVT.

CDR3 sequence: CSVGTGANYGYTF. The CDR3, as DNA: TGCAGCGTCGGAACGGGGGCTAACTATGGCTACACCTTC. V gene TRBV29-1 combines with J gene TRBJ1-2, with D possibly matching TRBD1 (5 bases). The germline V gene encodes CDR1 SQVTM and CDR2 ANQGSEA. This CDR3 comprises 13 residues. Trimming removed 6 bases at V and 0 bases at J, with 11 bases between. Using reference TRBV29-1 and TRBJ1-2 for the parts outside the CDR3, the full variable domain is SAVISQKPSRDICQRGTSLTIQCQVDSQVTMMFWYRQQPGQSLTLIATANQGSEATYESGFVIDKFPISRPNLTFSTLTVSNMSPEDSSIYLCSVGTGANYGYTFGSGTRLTVV.

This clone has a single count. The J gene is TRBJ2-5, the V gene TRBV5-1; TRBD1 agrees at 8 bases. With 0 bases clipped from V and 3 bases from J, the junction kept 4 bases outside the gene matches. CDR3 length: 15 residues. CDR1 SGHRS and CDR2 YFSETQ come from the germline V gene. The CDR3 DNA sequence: TGCGCCAGCAGCTTGGCGCCAGGGGGCAAAGAGACCCAGTACTTC. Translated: CASSLAPGGKETQYF. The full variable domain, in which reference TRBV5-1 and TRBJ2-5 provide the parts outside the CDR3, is KAGVTQTPRYLIKTRGQQVTLSCSPISGHRSVSWYQQTPGQGLQFLFEYFSETQRNKGNFPGRFSGRQFSNSRSEMNVSTLELGDSALYLCASSLAPGGKETQYFGPGTRLLVL.

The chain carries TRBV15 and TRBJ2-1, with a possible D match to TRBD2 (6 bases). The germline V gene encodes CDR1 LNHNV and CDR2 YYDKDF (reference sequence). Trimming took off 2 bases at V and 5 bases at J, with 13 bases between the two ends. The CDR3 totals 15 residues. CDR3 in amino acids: CATSRSWTNDNEQFF. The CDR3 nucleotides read TGTGCCACCAGCAGAAGCTGGACTAATGACAATGAGCAGTTCTTC.

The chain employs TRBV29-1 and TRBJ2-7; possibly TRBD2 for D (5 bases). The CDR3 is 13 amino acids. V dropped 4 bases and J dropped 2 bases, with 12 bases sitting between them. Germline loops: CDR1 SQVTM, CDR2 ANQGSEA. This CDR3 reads CSVVAPGTYEQYF. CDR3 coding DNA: TGCAGCGTTGTGGCGCCGGGAACCTACGAGCAGTACTTC.

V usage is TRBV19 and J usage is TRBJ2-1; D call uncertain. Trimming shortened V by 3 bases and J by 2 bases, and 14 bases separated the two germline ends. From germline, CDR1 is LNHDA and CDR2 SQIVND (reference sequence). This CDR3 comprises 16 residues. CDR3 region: CASSISLLSPYNEQFF. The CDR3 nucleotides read TGTGCCAGTAGTATTTCACTCCTAAGTCCCTACAATGAGCAGTTCTTC.

CDR3 protein: CASSQTRGDTYTGELFF. The CDR3 nucleotides read TGCGCCAGCAGCCAAACTCGGGGGGACACGTACACCGGGGAGCTGTTTTTT. This chain connects TRBV4-1 to TRBJ2-2; D may be TRBD2 (7 bases). Looked up from germline, CDR1 is MGHRA and CDR2 is YSYEKL. With 2 bases removed from V and 3 bases from J, the gap between germline ends came to 16 bases. The CDR3 has 17 residues.

CDR3 coding DNA: TGTGCCAGCAGCTTAGTCCTGGGCTACGAGCAGTACTTC. It codes for CASSLVLGYEQYF. The genes are TRBV7-8 and TRBJ2-7; D gene ambiguous. Germline-derived CDR1 and CDR2 are SGHVS and FQNEAQ. This CDR3 spans 13 amino acids. V dropped 1 base and J dropped 3 bases, with 7 bases sitting between them. Based on the CDR3 plus reference TRBV7-8 and TRBJ2-7, the full variable domain is GAGVSQSPRYKVAKRGQDVALRCDPISGHVSLFWYQQALGQGPEFLTYFQNEAQLDKSGLPSDRFFAERPEGSVSTLKIQRTQQEDSAVYLCASSLVLGYEQYFGPGTRLTVT.

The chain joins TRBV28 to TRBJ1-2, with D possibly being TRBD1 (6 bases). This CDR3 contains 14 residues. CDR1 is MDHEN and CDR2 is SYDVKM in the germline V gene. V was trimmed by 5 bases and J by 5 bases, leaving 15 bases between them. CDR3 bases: TGTGCCAGCAGTAGATCCGGGACAAATTATGGCTACACCTTC. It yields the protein CASSRSGTNYGYTF.

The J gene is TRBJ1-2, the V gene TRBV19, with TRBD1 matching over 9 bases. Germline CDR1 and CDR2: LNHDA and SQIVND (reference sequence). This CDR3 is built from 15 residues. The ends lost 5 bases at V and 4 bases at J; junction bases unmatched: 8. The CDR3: CASSPTGGVSYGYTF. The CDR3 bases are TGTGCCAGTAGTCCCACAGGGGGCGTCAGCTATGGCTACACCTTC.

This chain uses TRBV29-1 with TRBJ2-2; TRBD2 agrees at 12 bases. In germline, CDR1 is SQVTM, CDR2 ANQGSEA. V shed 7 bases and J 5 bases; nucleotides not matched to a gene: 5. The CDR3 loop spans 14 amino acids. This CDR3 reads CSAAGLAGTGELFF. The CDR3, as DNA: TGCAGCGCGGCAGGACTAGCGGGAACCGGGGAGCTGTTTTTT.

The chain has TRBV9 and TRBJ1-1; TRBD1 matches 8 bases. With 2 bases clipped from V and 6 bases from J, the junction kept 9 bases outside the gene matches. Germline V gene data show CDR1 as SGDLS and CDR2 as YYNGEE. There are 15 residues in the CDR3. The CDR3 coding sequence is TGTGCCAGCAGCGTTGACCCAGGGACAGGCGCTGAAGCTTTCTTT. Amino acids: CASSVDPGTGAEAFF. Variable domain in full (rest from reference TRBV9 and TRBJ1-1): DSGVTQTPKHLITATGQRVTLRCSPRSGDLSVYWYQQSLDQGLQFLIQYYNGEERAKGNILERFSAQQFPDLHSELNLSSLELGDSALYFCASSVDPGTGAEAFFGQGTRLTVV.

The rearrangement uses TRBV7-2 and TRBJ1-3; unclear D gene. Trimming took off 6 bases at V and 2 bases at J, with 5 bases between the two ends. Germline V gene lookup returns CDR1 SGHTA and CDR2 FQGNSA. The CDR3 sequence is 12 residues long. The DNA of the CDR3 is TGTGCCAGCAGTTCTACTGGAAACACCATATATTTT. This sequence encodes CASSSTGNTIYF. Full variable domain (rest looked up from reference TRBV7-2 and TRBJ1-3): GAGVSQSPSNKVTEKGKDVELRCDPISGHTALYWYRQSLGQGLEFLIYFQGNSAPDKSGLPSDRFSAERTGGSVSTLTIQRTQQEDSAVYLCASSSTGNTIYFGEGSWLTVV.

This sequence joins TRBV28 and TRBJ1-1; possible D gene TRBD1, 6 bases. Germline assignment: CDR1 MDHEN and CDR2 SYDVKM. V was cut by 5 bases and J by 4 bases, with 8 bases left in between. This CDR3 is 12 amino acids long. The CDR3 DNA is TGTGCCAGCAGTAAAGGGGGCACTGAAGCTTTCTTT. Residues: CASSKGGTEAFF.

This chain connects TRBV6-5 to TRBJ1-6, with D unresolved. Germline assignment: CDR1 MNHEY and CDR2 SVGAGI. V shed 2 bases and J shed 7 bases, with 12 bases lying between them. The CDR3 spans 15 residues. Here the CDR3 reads CASSYGLALNSPLHF. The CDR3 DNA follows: TGTGCCAGCAGTTACGGCCTAGCCCTAAATTCACCCCTCCACTTT.

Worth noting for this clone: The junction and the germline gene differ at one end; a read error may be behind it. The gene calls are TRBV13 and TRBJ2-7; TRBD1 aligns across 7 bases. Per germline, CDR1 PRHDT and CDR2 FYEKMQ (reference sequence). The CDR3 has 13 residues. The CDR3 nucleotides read TGTGCCGGCAGCCGGGACAGTTCCTACGAGCAGTACTTC. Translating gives CAGSRDSSYEQYF. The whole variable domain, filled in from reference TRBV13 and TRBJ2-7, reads AAGVIQSPRHLIKEKRETATLKCYPIPRHDTVYWYQQGPGQDPQFLISFYEKMQSDKGSIPDRFSAQQFSDYHSELNMSSLELGDSALYFCAGSRDSSYEQYFGPGTRLTVT.

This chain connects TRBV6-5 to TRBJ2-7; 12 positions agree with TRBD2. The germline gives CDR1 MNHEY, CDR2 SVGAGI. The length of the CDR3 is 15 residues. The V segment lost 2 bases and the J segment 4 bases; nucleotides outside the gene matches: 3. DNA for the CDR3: TGTGCCAGCAGTTACGGCCTAGCGGGAGGGTACGAGCAGTACTTC. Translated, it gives CASSYGLAGGYEQYF.

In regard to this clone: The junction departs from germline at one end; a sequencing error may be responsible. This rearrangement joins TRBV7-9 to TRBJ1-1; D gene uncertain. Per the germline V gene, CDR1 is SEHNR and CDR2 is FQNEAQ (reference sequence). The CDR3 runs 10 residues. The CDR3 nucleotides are TGTGCCAGCAGCCTTGTTGAGGCTTGCTTT. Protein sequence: CASSLVEACF.

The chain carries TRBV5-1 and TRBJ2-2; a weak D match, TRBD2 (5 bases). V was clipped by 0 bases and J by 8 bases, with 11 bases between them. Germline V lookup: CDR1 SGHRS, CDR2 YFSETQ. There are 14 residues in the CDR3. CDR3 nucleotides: TGCGCCAGCAGCTTGGCTGAAGGAGGTGGGGAGCTGTTTTTT. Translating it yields CASSLAEGGGELFF.

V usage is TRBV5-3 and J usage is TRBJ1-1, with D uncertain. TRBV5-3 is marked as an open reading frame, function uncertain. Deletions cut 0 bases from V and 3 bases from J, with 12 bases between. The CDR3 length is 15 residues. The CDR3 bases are TGTGCCAGAAGCTTGGCGGGAAGATTAGACACTGAAGCTTTCTTT. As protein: CARSLAGRLDTEAFF.

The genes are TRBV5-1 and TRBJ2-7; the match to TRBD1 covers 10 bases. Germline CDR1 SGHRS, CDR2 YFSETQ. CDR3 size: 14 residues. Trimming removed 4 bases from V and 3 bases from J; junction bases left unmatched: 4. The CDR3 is CASSHGQGGYEQYF. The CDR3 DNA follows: TGCGCCAGCAGCCACGGACAGGGGGGCTACGAGCAGTACTTC.